These T cell receptor beta chains were read from a single sample in a study of blood T cell repertoires in COVID-19. Repertoires were generated with immunoSEQ multiplex PCR, while TCRdb's copy carries only in-frame clones and drops some. The sample records roughly 350,000 clones, around 91% being singletons. The sequencing input was peripheral blood. These receptors all stem from a young woman who had recovered from COVID-19. Both conserved end residues are part of each CDR3. The D gene is left open where the match is weak. Clone size, where shown, is once, few, many, or a class for clones that have expanded.

>TRBV7-6|TRBJ1-3|.|TRBD1
TGTGCCAGCAGCTTAGCGACAGGGCCTGGAAACACCATATATTTT
CASSLATGPGNTIYF
>TRBV18|TRBJ2-1|.|.
TGTGCCAGCTCACCACCCTTGACTTACAATGAGCAGTTCTTC
CASSPPLTYNEQFF
>TRBV11-3|TRBJ1-1|.|.
TGTGCCAGCAGCTTAGACCACCCCGGAGGGGAAGCTTTCTTT
CASSLDHPGGEAFF
>TRBV19|TRBJ2-1|once|TRBD2
TGTGCCAGTAGTATGGGGGGGACCTACAATGAGCAGTTCTTC
CASSMGGTYNEQFF
>TRBV4-1|TRBJ1-2|.|.
TGCGCCAGCAGCCCGGAAACAGCTAACTATGGCTACACCTTC
CASSPETANYGYTF
>TRBV7-9|TRBJ2-1|.|.
TGTGCCAGCAGCTTTTGGGGCCATGAGCAGTTCTTC
CASSFWGHEQFF
>TRBV11-3|TRBJ2-2|.|TRBD1
TGTGCCAGCAGCCTAGGGACAGGGGTTACCGGGGAGCTGTTTTTT
CASSLGTGVTGELFF
>TRBV30|TRBJ2-3|.|.
TGTGCCTGGAAAACGGGAATACGGGTGCGCACAGATACGCAGTATTTT
CAWKTGIRVRTDTQYF
>TRBV7-2|TRBJ2-3|.|TRBD1
TGTGCCAGCAGCTTAGCGGGACAGGCGGCAGGAGATACGCAGTATTTT
CASSLAGQAAGDTQYF
>TRBV25-1|TRBJ1-4|.|TRBD1
TGTGCCAGCAGTAGGGACAGCTACTTTACTAATGAAAAACTGTTTTTT
CASSRDSYFTNEKLFF
>TRBV5-4|TRBJ2-3|.|.
TGTGCCAGCAGCTTCATCGGGGGACCTCTTTCCGATACGCAGTATTTT
CASSFIGGPLSDTQYF
>TRBV27|TRBJ2-2|.|.
TGTGCCAGCAGTTACGTAAGGGGCACCGGGGAGCTGTTTTTT
CASSYVRGTGELFF
>TRBV11-3|TRBJ2-1|.|TRBD2
TGTGCCAGCAGCCGGAGACTAGCGGGAGTGGGCTACAATGAGCAGTTCTTC
CASSRRLAGVGYNEQFF
>TRBV9|TRBJ2-2|.|.
TGTGCCAGCAGCGGTGGGAGTCCCGGGGAGCTGTTTTTT
CASSGGSPGELFF
>TRBV9|TRBJ1-3|.|.
TGTGCCAGCAAGGAAGGGGTTACATCTGGAAACACCATATATTTT
CASKEGVTSGNTIYF
>TRBV10-3|TRBJ1-1|.|TRBD1
TGTGCCATCTCAACAGGGGGGAACACTGAAGCTTTCTTT
CAISTGGNTEAFF
>TRBV24-1|TRBJ1-6|.|.
TGTGCCACCAGCGCATACGGGTCACCCCTCCACTTT
CATSAYGSPLHF
>TRBV12-5|TRBJ2-1|.|TRBD1
TGTGCTAGTGGTTCCGGACAGGGCTTTTCGAATGAGCAGTTCTTC
CASGSGQGFSNEQFF
>TRBV7-2|TRBJ2-1|.|TRBD2
TGTGCCAGCAGCCCACGCGGGACTACCGTCAATGAGCAGTTCTTC
CASSPRGTTVNEQFF
>TRBV20-1|TRBJ2-5|.|.
TGCAGTGCTAACAGGGAGGAGACCCAGTACTTC
CSANREETQYF
>TRBV11-3|TRBJ2-1|.|.
TGTGCCAGCAGCTGGGCGGGGCGGCTCTCCTACAATGAGCAGTTCTTC
CASSWAGRLSYNEQFF
>TRBV5-6|TRBJ2-2|few|TRBD2
TGTGCCAGCAGCTTGGTGGCTAGCGGGAGCGGGGAGCTGTTTTTT
CASSLVASGSGELFF
>TRBV7-2|TRBJ2-5|.|TRBD2
TGTGCCAGCAGCTTAGGGGACTACCCCCTGGAGACCCAGTACTTC
CASSLGDYPLETQYF
>TRBV7-2|TRBJ2-2|few|.
TGTGCCAGCAGCTGGCTGCGGATAGGTGTCACCGGGGAGCTGTTTTTT
CASSWLRIGVTGELFF
>TRBV7-2|TRBJ1-5|once|.
TGTGCCAGCAGCTTATACAATCAGCCCCAGCATTTT
CASSLYNQPQHF
>TRBV12-5|TRBJ1-3|.|TRBD1
TGTGCTAGTGGTCTGCCGGACAGGGCGAATGCTGGAAACACCATATATTTT
CASGLPDRANAGNTIYF
>TRBV5-1|TRBJ1-4|.|.
TGCGCCAGCAGCTTTTCTGAAAGGACCAGGGGAAAACTGTTTTTT
CASSFSERTRGKLFF
>TRBV21-1|TRBJ1-4|once|.
TGTGCCAGCGGAGCCCGAAAACTGTTTTTT
CASGARKLFF
>TRBV6-5|TRBJ1-2|few|TRBD1
TGTGCCAGCAGGCCACCACAGGGGGCGGGTGGCTACACCTTC
CASRPPQGAGGYTF
>TRBV9|TRBJ2-1|.|TRBD2
TGTGCCAGCAGCCCACCCGATAGCGGGATAGCCTACAATGAGCAGTTCTTC
CASSPPDSGIAYNEQFF
>TRBV3-1/TRBV3-2|TRBJ2-1|.|TRBD2
TGTGCCAGCAGCCAGCGGAGGGGACTAGTTTATTACAATGAGCAGTTCTTC
CASSQRRGLVYYNEQFF
>TRBV7-2|TRBJ2-5|.|TRBD2
TGTGCCAGCAGGGACGGGATAGCGGGATCGGAGACCCAGTACTTC
CASRDGIAGSETQYF
>TRBV7-2|TRBJ2-1|.|TRBD2
TGTGCCAGCAGCTTCGTGGGGGGAGGGCCTCTCAATGAGCAGTTCTTC
CASSFVGGGPLNEQFF
>TRBV4-3|TRBJ1-3|.|TRBD1
TGCGCCAGCAGCCATGAATATCCGGGACAGGGAGGAGGAAACACCATATATTTT
CASSHEYPGQGGGNTIYF
>TRBV5-6|TRBJ2-5|.|TRBD2
TGTGCCAGCGGCCTAGCGGGACGATACCCCGAGGAGGAGACCCAGTACTTC
CASGLAGRYPEEETQYF
>TRBV5-1|TRBJ1-6|.|.
TGCGCCAGCAGCTTGGCGGGTAATTCACCCCTCCACTTT
CASSLAGNSPLHF
>TRBV30|TRBJ1-2|few|.
TGTGCCTGGACTACCAAGGAGGGTGGCTACACCTTC
CAWTTKEGGYTF
>TRBV7-9|TRBJ1-2|.|.
TGTGCCAGCAGCTTAGAGCAGGTTTTTAACTATGGCTACACCTTC
CASSLEQVFNYGYTF
>TRBV9|TRBJ2-5|.|TRBD1
TGTGCCAGCAGCGTAGGTATTGACAGGGTCCAAGAGACCCAGTACTTC
CASSVGIDRVQETQYF
>TRBV4-3|TRBJ1-2|.|TRBD1
TGCGCCAGCAGCCAGGCGGACAGGCCGTATGGCTACACCTTC
CASSQADRPYGYTF
>TRBV11-3|TRBJ1-1|few|TRBD1
TGTGCCAGCGCGCGACAGGGATTTTTGAGCACTGAAGCTTTCTTT
CASARQGFLSTEAFF
>TRBV4-3|TRBJ2-4|.|TRBD2
TGCGCCAGCAGCCGAAGCCTAGCGGCGGGGGGGAACATTCAGTACTTC
CASSRSLAAGGNIQYF
>TRBV12-3/TRBV12-4|TRBJ1-1|.|.
TGTGCCAGCAGTTTGGGCGAAAACACTGAAGCTTTCTTT
CASSLGENTEAFF
>TRBV12-3/TRBV12-4|TRBJ1-6|.|.
TGTGCCAGCAGCCAGTCCCTTAATTCACCCCTCCACTTT
CASSQSLNSPLHF